The rows below give T cell receptor beta chains drawn from one sample of a study of cytomegalovirus exposure and HLA in healthy donors. Some clones are missing from TCRdb's copy, which holds only in-frame ones; the method was immunoSEQ multiplex PCR. The sample holds 100,000 or so clones; around three quarters are singletons and the top ten take approximately 2%. Sample: PBMCs. All receptors derive from a human donor in good health. Both conserved end residues are part of each CDR3. A D gene is named only where the DNA matches it firmly. Clone size, where shown, is once, few, many, or a class for clones that have expanded.

cdr3_length clone_size j_call d_call v_call cdr3_aa cdr3_nt
13 - TRBJ1-5 - TRBV30 CAWSSGDNQPQHF TGTGCCTGGAGTTCAGGGGACAATCAGCCCCAGCATTTT
12 - TRBJ1-2 TRBD1 TRBV7-2 CASSLPRGSYTF TGTGCCAGCAGCTTACCCAGGGGGAGCTACACCTTC
18 - TRBJ2-1 TRBD2 TRBV5-4 CASSPSRGVGPGGNEQFF TGTGCCAGCAGCCCATCTCGAGGGGTGGGGCCGGGGGGAAATGAGCAGTTCTTC
14 - TRBJ1-2 TRBD1 TRBV2 CASTTPGQLYGYTF TGTGCCAGCACCACCCCGGGACAGCTCTATGGCTACACCTTC
16 - TRBJ2-1 TRBD2 TRBV28 CASSSPLAGDRTEQFF TGTGCCAGCAGTTCACCCTTAGCGGGAGATAGGACGGAGCAGTTCTTC
16 - TRBJ2-4 TRBD1 TRBV27 CASSPGQGLAKNIQYF TGTGCCAGCAGCCCGGGACAGGGGCTAGCCAAAAACATTCAGTACTTC
15 - TRBJ1-4 - TRBV19 CASSIRGGRGEKLFF TGTGCCAGTAGTATCAGAGGAGGTCGTGGTGAAAAACTGTTTTTT
14 - TRBJ2-3 - TRBV6-4 CASSEGGPTDTQYF TGTGCCAGCAGTGAGGGAGGACCGACAGATACGCAGTATTTT
14 - TRBJ1-2 - TRBV29-1 CSVETSGGGYGYTF TGCAGCGTTGAAACTAGCGGGGGGGGCTATGGCTACACCTTC
16 once TRBJ1-4 - TRBV28 CASSLLRGDRNEKLFF TGTGCCAGCAGTTTACTCAGGGGCGATCGTAATGAAAAACTGTTTTTT
14 once TRBJ2-5 - TRBV5-1 CASSLARGQETQYF TGCGCCAGCAGCTTGGCTAGGGGCCAAGAGACCCAGTACTTC
11 few TRBJ2-7 - TRBV10-3 CAISPANEQYF TGTGCCATCAGCCCCGCGAACGAGCAGTACTTC
15 - TRBJ2-7 TRBD2 TRBV6-1 CASSSGTSGPYEQYF TGTGCCAGCAGCTCCGGGACTAGCGGTCCCTACGAGCAGTACTTC
13 - TRBJ1-1 - TRBV19 CASSLHGNTEAFF TGTGCCAGTAGTCTGCACGGGAACACTGAAGCTTTCTTT
16 once TRBJ1-1 TRBD1 TRBV7-9 CASSLWTGGARTEAFF TGTGCCAGCAGCTTGTGGACAGGGGGCGCAAGGACTGAAGCTTTCTTT
15 - TRBJ2-1 TRBD1 TRBV5-8 CASSRDRGGYNEQFF TGTGCCAGCAGCCGAGACAGGGGGGGCTACAATGAGCAGTTCTTC
14 - TRBJ2-5 TRBD1 TRBV15 CATSRGTGRETQYF TGTGCCACCAGCAGAGGGACAGGGAGGGAGACCCAGTACTTC
18 - TRBJ1-5 - TRBV10-1 CASSESDRLQLSNQPQHF TGCGCCAGCAGTGAGTCGGACAGACTACAACTTAGCAATCAGCCCCAGCATTTT
15 - TRBJ1-2 TRBD1 TRBV5-4 CASRPGQAASYGYTF TGTGCCAGCAGGCCGGGACAGGCTGCCTCCTATGGCTACACCTTC
14 - TRBJ1-1 - TRBV5-1 CASSLRAGNSEAFF TGCGCCAGCAGCTTGCGGGCAGGGAACTCTGAAGCTTTCTTT
15 once TRBJ2-2 - TRBV10-3 CAIRSSQLNTGELFF TGTGCCATCAGGTCTTCACAGCTGAACACCGGGGAGCTGTTTTTT
16 - TRBJ2-2 - TRBV10-3 CAISESRPSVAGELFF TGTGCCATCAGTGAGTCGCGCCCTAGCGTAGCCGGGGAGCTGTTTTTT
14 - TRBJ1-2 - TRBV30 CAWSKGPGGYGYTF TGTGCCTGGAGTAAGGGGCCGGGAGGCTATGGCTACACCTTC
17 - TRBJ2-1 TRBD2 TRBV4-2 CASSHPSGTSGYNEQFF TGTGCCAGCAGCCATCCTAGTGGGACTAGCGGATACAATGAGCAGTTCTTC
15 - TRBJ2-2 - TRBV7-8 CASSKDRQNTGELFF TGTGCCAGCAGCAAAGACAGACAGAACACCGGGGAGCTGTTTTTT
14 few TRBJ1-5 - TRBV6-1 CASSEEGVVQPQHF TGTGCCAGCAGTGAAGAGGGGGTTGTCCAGCCCCAGCATTTT
15 - TRBJ2-7 TRBD2 TRBV5-4 CASSLGGGSGYEQYF TGTGCCAGCAGCTTGGGTGGCGGGAGTGGGTACGAGCAGTACTTC
13 - TRBJ1-2 TRBD1 TRBV5-4 CASSRQGRYGYTF TGTGCCAGCAGCAGACAGGGGCGCTATGGCTACACCTTC
14 once TRBJ2-7 TRBD1 TRBV6-6 CASSYSGTGYEQYF TGTGCCAGCAGTTACTCCGGGACAGGCTACGAGCAGTACTTC
14 - TRBJ2-7 - TRBV2 CASIAPRGSYEQYF TGTGCCAGCATCGCCCCAAGGGGCTCCTACGAGCAGTACTTC
14 few TRBJ1-2 - TRBV15 CATSRDRAGYGYTF TGTGCCACCAGCAGAGACAGGGCGGGGTATGGCTACACCTTC
13 - TRBJ1-1 - TRBV6-1 CASSGTHGQEAFF TGTGCCAGCAGTGGAACCCACGGACAGGAAGCTTTCTTT
14 few TRBJ2-2 - TRBV19 CASRPPGNTGELFF TGTGCCAGTAGACCCCCAGGGAACACCGGGGAGCTGTTTTTT
13 few TRBJ1-2 TRBD1 TRBV29-1 CSVRDRTDYGYTF TGCAGCGTCCGGGACAGGACGGACTATGGCTACACCTTC